This T cell receptor (beta chain) was identified in a study of blood T cell repertoires in COVID-19. Study details: Donors in the United States, Italy and Spain gave samples during acute or convalescent COVID-19.

Methods used by the authors: Amplifying reference gene primers gave estimates of nucleated cell counts. Only in-frame clones appear in the TCRdb table, and some are missing; sequencing was by immunoSEQ multiplex PCR. That table furnishes V, J and clone size, whereas the DNA furnished D and trimming. The sample shows 250,000 to 350,000 clones, roughly 86% of them seen only once. Germline CDR1 is LGHNA and CDR2 is YSLEER. The CDR3 has 16 residues. V lost 1 base and J lost 0, with 11 bases in between. The TCR sequence derives from a woman aged 45 to 65 who had recovered from COVID-19. Sequenced sample: peripheral blood. The V call is TRBV4-3, the J call TRBJ2-3; D gene uncertain. The CDR3 here is CASSQGILTSTDTQYF. The CDR3 nucleotides are TGCGCCAGCAGCCAAGGTATACTAACTAGCACAGATACGCAGTATTTT.